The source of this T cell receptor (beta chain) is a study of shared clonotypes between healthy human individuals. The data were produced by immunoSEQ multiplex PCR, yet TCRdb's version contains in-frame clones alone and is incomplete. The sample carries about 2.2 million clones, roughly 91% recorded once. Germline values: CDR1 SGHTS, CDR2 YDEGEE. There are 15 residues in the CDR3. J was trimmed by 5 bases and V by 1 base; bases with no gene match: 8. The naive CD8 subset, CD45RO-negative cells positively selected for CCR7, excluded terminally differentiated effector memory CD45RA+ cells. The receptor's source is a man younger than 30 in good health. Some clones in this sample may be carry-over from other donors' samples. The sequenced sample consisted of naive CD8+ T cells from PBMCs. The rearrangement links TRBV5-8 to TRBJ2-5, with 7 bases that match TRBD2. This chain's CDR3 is CASSLTAGIGETQYF. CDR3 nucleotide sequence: TGTGCCAGCAGCTTGACAGCGGGGATTGGGGAGACCCAGTACTTC.